Each of the 15 T cell receptor beta chains below was sequenced from the same sample in a study of somatic mutations in cytotoxic T cells in rheumatoid arthritis. Assay: immunoSEQ multiplex PCR; the TCRdb copy retains only in-frame clones and omits some. The sample carries around 20,000 clones, roughly 77% recorded once. The specimen was CD8+ T cells sorted from blood. The receptors were sampled from an adult with rheumatoid arthritis.

The chain joins TRBV18 to TRBJ2-4, with 10 bases fitting TRBD2. The V segment lost 4 bases and the J segment 2 bases; nucleotides outside the gene matches: 5. CDR1 is KGHSH and CDR2 is LQKENI in the germline V gene. The CDR3 covers 16 residues. The CDR3 is CASSQREGPPKNIQYF. The CDR3 nucleotides read TGTGCCAGCTCACAGCGGGAGGGCCCCCCCAAAAACATTCAGTACTTC.

The chain joins TRBV4-3 to TRBJ2-3; 8 nucleotides match TRBD2. This CDR3 has 15 amino acids. Per germline, CDR1 LGHNA and CDR2 YSLEER. The J segment lost 2 bases and the V segment lost 4 bases, leaving 5 bases of the junction unmatched. CDR3 in DNA: TGCGCCAGCAGCCCCCTCGGGGGGGCCACAGATACGCAGTATTTT. Translation gives CASSPLGGATDTQYF.

This clone was seen a few times. V and J are TRBV15 and TRBJ1-5; D is unresolved. The germline V gene has CDR1 LNHNV and CDR2 YYDKDF (reference sequence). Trimming shortened V by 0 bases and J by 7 bases, and 13 bases separated the two germline ends. The CDR3 is 15 amino acids. The CDR3 region is CATSRDADTAQPQHF. The CDR3 nucleotides are TGTGCCACCAGCAGAGATGCCGACACAGCGCAGCCCCAGCATTTT.

This chain links TRBV27 with TRBJ2-4; possibly TRBD2 for D (5 bases). Germline CDR1 reads MNHEY; CDR2 reads SMNVEV (reference sequence). This CDR3 spans 16 amino acids. V gave up 3 bases and J gave up 1 base, with 13 bases separating them. In nucleotides, the CDR3 is TGTGCCAGCAGTTTTGTGTACGGGGTGGCCAAAAACATTCAGTACTTC. Residues: CASSFVYGVAKNIQYF.

This clone was detected once. The chain couples TRBV7-9 to TRBJ2-7, with D perhaps TRBD1 or TRBD2 (5 bases each). V lost 2 bases, J lost 0 bases, and 11 bases lay in between. The germline CDR1 and CDR2 sequences are SEHNR and FQNEAQ (reference sequence). This CDR3 has 15 amino acids. The CDR3 here is CASSLTGTHSYEQYF. CDR3 bases: TGTGCCAGCAGCTTAACCGGGACGCACTCCTACGAGCAGTACTTC.

This chain connects TRBV5-6 to TRBJ2-7; no reliable D call. The CDR3 totals 13 residues. Trimming removed 5 bases from V and 6 bases from J, with 15 bases in between. Germline values: CDR1 SGHDT, CDR2 YYEEEE. The CDR3 loop is CASSPMMVREQYF. As DNA, the CDR3 is TGTGCCAGCAGTCCTATGATGGTCCGCGAGCAGTACTTC.

Concerning this clone: Compared with germline, one end of the junction differs, possibly owing to a read error. The V call is TRBV5-8, the J call TRBJ2-7, with unresolved D. Per the germline V gene, CDR1 is SGHTS and CDR2 is YDEGEE. The CDR3 spans 12 residues. CDR3 in DNA: TGTGCCAGCAGCTCCGGCCCCTACAAGCAGTACTTC. This gives the protein CASSSGPYKQYF.

This clone was recorded a few times. This chain connects TRBV30 to TRBJ1-1; D remains ambiguous. Germline V gene data show CDR1 as GTSNPN and CDR2 as SVGIG (reference sequence). Trimming took off 0 bases at V and 3 bases at J, with 8 bases between the two ends. The CDR3 has 13 residues. The CDR3 loop reads CAWSVLWDTEAFF. As DNA, the CDR3 is TGTGCCTGGAGTGTATTATGGGACACTGAAGCTTTCTTT.

This clone was observed a handful of times. The gene calls are TRBV7-9 and TRBJ2-7; D unresolved. Trimming shortened V by 2 bases and J by 4 bases, and 6 bases separated the two germline ends. The CDR3 is 12 residues long. The V gene's germline CDR1 is SEHNR and CDR2 FQNEAQ (reference sequence). The CDR3 protein is CASSLIEYEQYF. In DNA form, the CDR3 reads TGTGCCAGCAGCTTAATCGAGTACGAGCAGTACTTC.

This chain links TRBV7-9 with TRBJ2-1, with D possibly matching TRBD2 (7 bases). V lost 5 bases and J lost 3, with 20 bases in between. Germline V lookup: CDR1 SEHNR, CDR2 FQNEAQ (reference sequence). This CDR3 comprises 17 residues. CDR3 protein: CASSGRQGQRDYNEQFF. As DNA, the CDR3 is TGTGCCAGCAGCGGTCGACAAGGACAGCGGGACTACAATGAGCAGTTCTTC.

As DNA, the CDR3 is TGTGCCAGCAGTTCCACAGATACGCAGTATTTT. This sequence encodes CASSSTDTQYF. This sequence joins TRBV27 and TRBJ2-3; D not certain. Germline assignment: CDR1 MNHEY and CDR2 SMNVEV (reference sequence). Trimming took 4 bases from V and 2 from J, leaving 1 base between them. The CDR3 extends over 11 amino acids.

The chain uses TRBV11-2 and TRBJ2-1; possible D gene TRBD2, 6 bases. The germline CDR1 and CDR2 sequences are SGHAT and FQNNGV. The length of the CDR3 is 16 residues. V was pared by 5 bases and J by 6 bases, with 20 bases between. The CDR3 sequence is CASSDYGGFGINEQFF. In DNA form, the CDR3 reads TGTGCCAGCAGCGATTATGGGGGGTTTGGCATCAATGAGCAGTTCTTC.

V is TRBV7-6 and J is TRBJ2-3; D is perhaps TRBD2 (7 bases). This CDR3 has 14 residues. Deletions cut 4 bases from V and 6 bases from J, with 14 bases between. Germline V gene lookup returns CDR1 SGHVS and CDR2 FNYEAQ. CDR3 sequence: CASSSDGGPDTQYF. The CDR3 bases are TGTGCCAGCAGCTCAGACGGGGGGCCCGATACGCAGTATTTT.

CDR3 sequence reads: CASSLSTPRQGVNEQFF. The DNA for the CDR3 is TGTGCCAGCAGTTTATCGACTCCGCGACAGGGGGTTAATGAGCAGTTCTTC. The J gene is TRBJ2-1, the V gene TRBV27; the match to TRBD1 covers 9 bases. CDR3 length equals 17 residues. Per germline, CDR1 MNHEY and CDR2 SMNVEV (reference sequence). V shed 0 bases and J 7 bases; nucleotides not matched to a gene: 10.

The genes are TRBV27 and TRBJ2-7, with D uncertain. The CDR3 has 17 amino acids. CDR1 MNHEY and CDR2 SMNVEV come from the germline V gene (reference sequence). V lost 7 bases and J 4 bases, leaving 26 bases between the germline ends. Here the CDR3 DNA reads TGTGCCAGCAAACGCCCCTTAGGCCAACCCGCCGGGTACGAGCAGTACTTC. Protein: CASKRPLGQPAGYEQYF.